Presented here are 7 T cell receptor beta chains from one specimen sequenced in a study of blood T cell repertoires in COVID-19. Sequencing was performed with immunoSEQ multiplex PCR; in TCRdb, only in-frame clones are kept and a portion is missing. This sample carries 110,000 or so clones, roughly three quarters of them seen once, and the ten largest clones take 7.9%. Sequenced input: peripheral blood. The receptors derive from a human donor in a cohort sampled during active COVID-19.

The rearrangement uses TRBV9 and TRBJ2-5, with 7 bases aligning to TRBD2. This CDR3 has 13 amino acids. Germline CDR1 is SGDLS and CDR2 is YYNGEE. V lost 7 bases, J lost 5 bases, and 8 bases stayed unmatched. CDR3: CASQRGARETQYF. The CDR3 coding sequence is TGTGCCAGCCAGCGGGGCGCGAGGGAGACCCAGTACTTC. Full variable domain (outside the CDR3, taken from reference TRBV9 and TRBJ2-5): DSGVTQTPKHLITATGQRVTLRCSPRSGDLSVYWYQQSLDQGLQFLIQYYNGEERAKGNILERFSAQQFPDLHSELNLSSLELGDSALYFCASQRGARETQYFGPGTRLLVL.

The chain carries TRBV7-9 and TRBJ2-5; D is ambiguous. Germline CDR1 SEHNR, CDR2 FQNEAQ (reference sequence). CDR3 length equals 14 residues. V shed 5 bases and J shed 1 base, with 11 bases lying between them. As DNA, the CDR3 is TGTGCCAGCAGCCGGCCCGCGGTCCAAGAGACCCAGTACTTC. This encodes CASSRPAVQETQYF.

This chain uses TRBV6-4 with TRBJ1-2; 9 positions agree with TRBD1. V lost 4 bases to trimming and J lost 4 bases; unmatched junction nucleotides: 13. This CDR3 comprises 17 residues. Germline V gene data show CDR1 as MRHNA and CDR2 as SNTAGT. The CDR3 DNA sequence: TGTGCCAGCAGTGCCGATTTATTGGACAGGGGATTCTATGGCTACACCTTC. This encodes CASSADLLDRGFYGYTF.

This clone was seen a handful of times. The chain employs TRBV2 and TRBJ1-2; D gene unclear. Germline V gene lookup returns CDR1 SNHLY and CDR2 FYNNEI. V lost 6 bases and J 6 bases, leaving 8 bases between the germline ends. The CDR3 is 11 amino acids. The CDR3 reads CASRALNGYTF. The DNA for the CDR3 is TGTGCCAGCAGGGCACTAAATGGCTACACCTTC.

The rearrangement uses TRBV2 and TRBJ2-7; D is undetermined. The germline CDR1 and CDR2 sequences are SNHLY and FYNNEI. The CDR3 is 13 amino acids. Trimming shortened V by 2 bases and J by 3 bases, and 8 bases separated the two germline ends. The CDR3 DNA is TGTGCCAGCAGTGAACGCCGGAGCTACGAGCAGTACTTC. This encodes CASSERRSYEQYF.

V gene TRBV6-5 combines with J gene TRBJ2-7; D may be TRBD1 (5 bases). Trimming removed 0 bases from V and 4 bases from J, with 16 bases in between. The germline V gene encodes CDR1 MNHEY and CDR2 SVGAGI. This CDR3 has 16 amino acids. CDR3 sequence: CASSYSGQGGVYEQYF. CDR3 bases: TGTGCCAGCAGTTACTCGGGGCAGGGTGGGGTATACGAGCAGTACTTC.

The J gene is TRBJ2-7, the V gene TRBV5-1; 7 bases align to TRBD2. Germline CDR1 reads SGHRS; CDR2 reads YFSETQ. V lost 1 base, J lost 4 bases, and 5 bases stayed unmatched. The CDR3 extends over 14 amino acids. The DNA for the CDR3 is TGCGCCAGCAGCTTGACCGGGACTACTTACGAGCAGTACTTC. It codes for CASSLTGTTYEQYF. Complete variable domain (other parts from reference TRBV5-1 and TRBJ2-7): KAGVTQTPRYLIKTRGQQVTLSCSPISGHRSVSWYQQTPGQGLQFLFEYFSETQRNKGNFPGRFSGRQFSNSRSEMNVSTLELGDSALYLCASSLTGTTYEQYFGPGTRLTVT.